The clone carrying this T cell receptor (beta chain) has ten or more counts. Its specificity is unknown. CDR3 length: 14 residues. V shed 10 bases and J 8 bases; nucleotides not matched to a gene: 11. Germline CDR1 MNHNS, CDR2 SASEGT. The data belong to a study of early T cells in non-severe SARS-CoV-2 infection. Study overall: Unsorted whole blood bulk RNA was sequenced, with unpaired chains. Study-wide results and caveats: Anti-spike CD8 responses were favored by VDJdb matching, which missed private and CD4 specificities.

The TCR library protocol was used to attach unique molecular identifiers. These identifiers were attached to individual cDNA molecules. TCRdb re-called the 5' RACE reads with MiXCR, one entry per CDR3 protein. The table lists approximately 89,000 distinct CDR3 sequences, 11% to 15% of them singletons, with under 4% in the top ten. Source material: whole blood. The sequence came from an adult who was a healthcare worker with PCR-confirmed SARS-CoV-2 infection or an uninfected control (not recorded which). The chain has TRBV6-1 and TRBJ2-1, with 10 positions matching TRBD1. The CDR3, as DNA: TGTGCCACGGGGCCGGGACAGGGGTCTGATGAGCAGTTCTTC. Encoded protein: CATGPGQGSDEQFF.